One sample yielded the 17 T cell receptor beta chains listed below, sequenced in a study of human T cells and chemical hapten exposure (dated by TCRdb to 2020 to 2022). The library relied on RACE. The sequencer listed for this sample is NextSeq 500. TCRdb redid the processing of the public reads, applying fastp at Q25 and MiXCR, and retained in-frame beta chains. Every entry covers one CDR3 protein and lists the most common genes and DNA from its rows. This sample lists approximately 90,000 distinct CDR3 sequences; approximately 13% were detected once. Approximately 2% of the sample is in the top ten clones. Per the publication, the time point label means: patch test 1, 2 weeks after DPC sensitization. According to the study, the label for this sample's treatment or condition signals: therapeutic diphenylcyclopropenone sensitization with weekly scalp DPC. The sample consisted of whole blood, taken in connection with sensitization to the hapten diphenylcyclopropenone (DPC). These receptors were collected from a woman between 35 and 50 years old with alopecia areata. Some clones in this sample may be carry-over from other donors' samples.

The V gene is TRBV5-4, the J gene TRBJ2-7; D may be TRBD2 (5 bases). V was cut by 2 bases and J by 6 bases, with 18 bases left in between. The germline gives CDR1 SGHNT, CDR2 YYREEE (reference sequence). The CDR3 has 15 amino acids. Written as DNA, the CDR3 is TGTGCCAGCAGCTTTATAGGCCGTACGGGAAGCGAGCAGTACTTC. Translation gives CASSFIGRTGSEQYF.

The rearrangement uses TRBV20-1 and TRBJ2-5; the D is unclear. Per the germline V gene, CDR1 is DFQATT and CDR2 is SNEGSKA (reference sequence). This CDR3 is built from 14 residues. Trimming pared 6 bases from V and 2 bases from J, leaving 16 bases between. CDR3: CSALPRRSQETQYF. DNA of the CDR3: TGCAGTGCCCTACCGAGACGGTCTCAAGAGACCCAGTACTTC.

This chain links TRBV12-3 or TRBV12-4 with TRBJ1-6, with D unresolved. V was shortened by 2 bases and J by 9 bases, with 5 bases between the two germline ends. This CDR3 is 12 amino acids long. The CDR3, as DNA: TGTGCCAGCAGTTTATCCCCTTCACCCCTCCACTTT. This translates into CASSLSPSPLHF.

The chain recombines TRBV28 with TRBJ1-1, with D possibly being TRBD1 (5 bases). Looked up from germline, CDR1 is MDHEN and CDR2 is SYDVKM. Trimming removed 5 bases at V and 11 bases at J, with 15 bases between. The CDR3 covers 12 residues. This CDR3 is CASSRDLTDAFF. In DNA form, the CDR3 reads TGTGCCAGCAGTCGGGACCTCACGGACGCTTTCTTT.

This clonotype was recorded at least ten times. The CDR3 sequence is CASSPRHPGRRLGAFF. The CDR3 nucleotides read TGTGCCAGCAGCCCAAGGCATCCGGGGCGGAGGCTAGGAGCTTTCTTT. V and J are TRBV7-3 and TRBJ1-1, with D possibly matching TRBD1 (5 bases). Germline lookup yields CDR1 SGHTA and CDR2 FQGTGA. The length of the CDR3 is 16 residues. V lost 5 bases to trimming and J lost 10 bases, with 26 bases between them.

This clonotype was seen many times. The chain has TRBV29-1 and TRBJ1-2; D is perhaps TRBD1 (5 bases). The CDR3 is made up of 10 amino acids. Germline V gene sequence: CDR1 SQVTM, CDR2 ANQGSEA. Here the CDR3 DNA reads TGCGCCGGGGGGAAGTGTGGCTACACCTTC. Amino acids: CAGGKCGYTF.

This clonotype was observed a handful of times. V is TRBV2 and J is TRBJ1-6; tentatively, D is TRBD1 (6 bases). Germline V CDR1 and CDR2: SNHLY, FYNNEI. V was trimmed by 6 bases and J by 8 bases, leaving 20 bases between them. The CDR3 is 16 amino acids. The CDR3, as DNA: TGTGCCAGCAGCCCCGTGGGCAGGGGTATTGATTCACCCCTCCACTTT. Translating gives CASSPVGRGIDSPLHF.

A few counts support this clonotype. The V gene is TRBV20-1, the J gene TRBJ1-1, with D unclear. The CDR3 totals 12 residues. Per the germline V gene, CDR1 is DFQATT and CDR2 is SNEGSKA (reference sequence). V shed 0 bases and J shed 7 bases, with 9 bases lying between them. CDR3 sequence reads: CSARDPLSEAFF. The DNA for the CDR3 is TGCAGTGCTAGAGATCCCCTCAGTGAAGCTTTCTTT.

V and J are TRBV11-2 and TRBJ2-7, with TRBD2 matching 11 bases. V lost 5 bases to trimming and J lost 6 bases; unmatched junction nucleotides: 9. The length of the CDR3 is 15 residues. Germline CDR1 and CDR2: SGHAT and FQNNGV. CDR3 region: CASSPRLAGRSEQYF. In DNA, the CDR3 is TGTGCCAGCAGCCCTCGACTAGCGGGGAGGTCCGAGCAGTACTTC.

CDR3 in DNA: TGTGCCAGCAGCTCGAGACTAGCGTATCCGGAGACCCAGTACTTC. Encoded protein: CASSSRLAYPETQYF. The rearrangement links TRBV7-9 to TRBJ2-5; TRBD2 aligns across 8 bases. The trim removed 4 bases at V and 5 bases at J, leaving 9 bases unmatched. CDR1 and CDR2 from the germline V gene are SEHNR and FQNEAQ (reference sequence). The CDR3 extends over 15 amino acids.

The CDR3 bases are TGTGCCAGCAGTAGGACTAGCGGGAGGGATGCGAGTGAGCAGTTCTTC. It specifies CASSRTSGRDASEQFF. V and J are TRBV3-1 and TRBJ2-1; 15 bases agree with TRBD2. The CDR3 runs to 16 residues. Germline assignment: CDR1 LGHDT and CDR2 YNNKEL (reference sequence). V dropped 6 bases and J dropped 9; count of bases not matched to a gene: 9.

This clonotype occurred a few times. CDR3 sequence (DNA): TGCGCCAGCAGCCTCTACCCCGCAGGGGAGTCAGGCTACACCTTC. It codes for CASSLYPAGESGYTF. This chain connects TRBV5-1 to TRBJ1-2; D perhaps matches TRBD1 (6 bases). The ends were cut back, 4 bases at V and 8 bases at J, with 21 bases in the middle. Germline assignment: CDR1 SGHRS and CDR2 YFSETQ. CDR3 size: 15 residues. Full variable domain (remainder filled in from reference TRBV5-1 and TRBJ1-2): KAGVTQTPRYLIKTRGQQVTLSCSPISGHRSVSWYQQTPGQGLQFLFEYFSETQRNKGNFPGRFSGRQFSNSRSEMNVSTLELGDSALYLCASSLYPAGESGYTFGSGTRLTVV.

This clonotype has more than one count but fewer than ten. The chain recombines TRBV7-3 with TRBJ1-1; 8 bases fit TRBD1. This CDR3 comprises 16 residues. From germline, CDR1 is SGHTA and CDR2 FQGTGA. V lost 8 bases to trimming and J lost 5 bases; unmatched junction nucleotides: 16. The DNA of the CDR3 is TGTGCCAGCTCCCCCGGACAGGGAATCCCGGGGACTGAAGCTTTCTTT. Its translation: CASSPGQGIPGTEAFF.

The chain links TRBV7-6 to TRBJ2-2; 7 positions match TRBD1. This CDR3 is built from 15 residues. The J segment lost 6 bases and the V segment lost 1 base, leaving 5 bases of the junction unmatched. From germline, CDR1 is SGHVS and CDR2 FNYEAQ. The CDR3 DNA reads TGTGCCAGCAGCTTAGGACAGGGCGTGCCCGGGGAGCTGTTTTTT. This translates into CASSLGQGVPGELFF.

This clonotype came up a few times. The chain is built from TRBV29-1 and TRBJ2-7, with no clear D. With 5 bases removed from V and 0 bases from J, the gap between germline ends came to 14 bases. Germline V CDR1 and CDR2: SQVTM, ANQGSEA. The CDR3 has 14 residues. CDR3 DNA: TGCAGCGTTCGGGCTCGCGGAGACTCCTACGAGCAGTACTTC. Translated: CSVRARGDSYEQYF.

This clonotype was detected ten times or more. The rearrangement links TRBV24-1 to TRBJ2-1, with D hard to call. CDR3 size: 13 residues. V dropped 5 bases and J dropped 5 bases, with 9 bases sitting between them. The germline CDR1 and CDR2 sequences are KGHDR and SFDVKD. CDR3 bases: TGTGCCACCAGTGCCACTCCCGACAATGAGCAGTTCTTC. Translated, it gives CATSATPDNEQFF.

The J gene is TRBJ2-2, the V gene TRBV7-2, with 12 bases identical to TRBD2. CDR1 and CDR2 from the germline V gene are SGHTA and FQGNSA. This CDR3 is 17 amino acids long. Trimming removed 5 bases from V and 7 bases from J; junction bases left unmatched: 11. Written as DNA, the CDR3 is TGTGCCAGCAGCGGATTGACTAGCGGGAGAAAGAACGGGGAGCTGTTTTTT. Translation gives CASSGLTSGRKNGELFF.